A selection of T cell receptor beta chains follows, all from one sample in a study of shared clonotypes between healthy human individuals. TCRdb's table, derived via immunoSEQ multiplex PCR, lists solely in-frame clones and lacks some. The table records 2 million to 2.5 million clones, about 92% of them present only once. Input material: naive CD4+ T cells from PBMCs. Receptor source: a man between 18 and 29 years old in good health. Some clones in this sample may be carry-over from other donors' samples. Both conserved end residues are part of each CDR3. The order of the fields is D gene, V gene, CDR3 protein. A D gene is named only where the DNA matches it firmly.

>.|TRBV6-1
CASSELPEFYEQYF
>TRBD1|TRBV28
CASSLQGAMETQYF
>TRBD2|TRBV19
CASIGTSGRARGNEQFF
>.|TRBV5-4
CASSLPFNTGELFF
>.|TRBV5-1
CASSLGQLFSTDTQYF
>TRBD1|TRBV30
CAWRGTGRGTEAFF
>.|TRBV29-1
CSVARQTIRETQYF
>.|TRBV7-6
CASSKGQLISEKLFF
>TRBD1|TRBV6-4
CASARTGGFGGELFF
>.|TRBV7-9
CASSLSHRPTEAFF
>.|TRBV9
CASSWRSTYNEQFF
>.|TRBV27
CASLTRDSYEQYF
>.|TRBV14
CASSQQVGAYNEQFF
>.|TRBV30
CAWSLAGGANTEAFF
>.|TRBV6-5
CASSWRNTEAFF
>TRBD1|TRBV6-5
CASSYSLTGRSYEQYF
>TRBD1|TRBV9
CASSVDRVYSVLTF
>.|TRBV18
CASSLRQDEKLFF
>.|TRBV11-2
CASSLRGDGTEAFF
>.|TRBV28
CASNPGGDTEAFF
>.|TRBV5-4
CASSLGTPLTYNEQFF
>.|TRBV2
CASSELVPADTQYF
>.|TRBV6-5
CASTQGGTGELFF
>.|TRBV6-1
CASGPGEQYF
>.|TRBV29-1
CSVETQAAGELFF
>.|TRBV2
CASSGPAGNTEAFF
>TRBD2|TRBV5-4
CASSLRGTTNNEQFF